The 3 T cell receptor beta chains below come from one sample, sequenced in a study of blood T cell repertoires in COVID-19. TCRdb's table, derived via immunoSEQ multiplex PCR, lists solely in-frame clones and lacks some. Seen here are some 150,000 clones, 70% to 90% observed once, and the top ten hold 8%. Sequencing used peripheral blood. These TCRs come from a woman aged 55-75 years with COVID-19, enrolled during active disease.

V usage is TRBV27 and J usage is TRBJ2-1; no reliable D call. The CDR3 has 17 residues. Trimming removed 0 bases from V and 3 bases from J, with 15 bases in between. CDR1 MNHEY and CDR2 SMNVEV come from the germline V gene (reference sequence). The CDR3 bases are TGTGCCAGCAGTTTATCCAGTTACCCGAACGACTACAATGAGCAGTTCTTC. Translation: CASSLSSYPNDYNEQFF.

This chain uses TRBV11-2 with TRBJ1-4; 7 positions match TRBD1. V shed 4 bases, J shed 3 bases, and the junction held 2 bases outside the gene matches. Germline lookup yields CDR1 SGHAT and CDR2 FQNNGV. CDR3 length equals 14 residues. CDR3 in DNA: TGTGCCAGCAGCTCCACAGGGGCTAATGAAAAACTGTTTTTT. The encoded protein is CASSSTGANEKLFF.

This chain joins TRBV5-6 and TRBJ2-7; 10 nucleotides agree with TRBD2. The CDR3 is made up of 17 amino acids. J lost 3 bases, V lost 3 bases, and 12 bases had no gene match. Germline-derived CDR1 and CDR2 are SGHDT and YYEEEE. The CDR3: CASSWERTSGADYEQYF. CDR3 sequence (DNA): TGTGCCAGCAGCTGGGAGAGAACTAGCGGGGCCGACTACGAGCAGTACTTC. The full variable domain, rest sourced from reference TRBV5-6 and TRBJ2-7, is DAGVTQSPTHLIKTRGQQVTLRCSPKSGHDTVSWYQQALGQGPQFIFQYYEEEERQRGNFPDRFSGHQFPNYSSELNVNALLLGDSALYLCASSWERTSGADYEQYFGPGTRLTVT.